Sequencing of this TCR beta chain was carried out in a study of identical twins (dated by TCRdb to 2015 to 2016). Broadly, across the study: TCR alpha and beta repertoires from monozygotic twins, unrelated adults of various ages and cord blood were deep-sequenced to test whether fetal clonotypes persist. To rule out contamination, replicate twin experiments were performed at different times with different library preparation protocols. Here is what the overall study found, with its caveats: Because the same donors could not be followed over many years, the conclusions relied on cross-sectional statistical analysis. Excess twin sharing in beta out-of-frame sequences was weaker because fewer shared sequences lowered the signal-to-noise ratio. Invariant T cells such as MAIT and iNKT could partly confound zero-insertion analyses, though diverse VJ usage argued against this for most clonotypes. Compared with coincidental sharing between unrelated individuals, an excess of low generation-probability sequences was observed among out-of-frame TCR alpha sequences shared between twins. Recombination models systematically underestimated out-of-frame TCR alpha sharing in monozygotic twins but agreed with sharing between unrelated individuals. Abundant cord blood beta clonotypes carried fewer insertions; young adult naive repertoires showed a weaker similar trend, while memory repertoires showed none.

The count of this clonotype is one. Its antigen remains unidentified. The sample holds no much larger clone one base away, and base qualities are not on file. Every donor was a healthy Caucasian. Receptors were amplified or captured by 5' RACE. Sequencing was carried out with an Illumina HiSeq 2000. A universal primer binding site was added through template switching, and the final cDNA carried a unique molecular identifier so that TCR cDNA molecules could be counted accurately. Specific primers in the conserved constant-segment region were used to synthesize first-strand cDNA for TCR alpha and beta chains. To control for contamination, every cDNA library carried two barcodes: a SMART-Mk sample barcode plus Illumina barcodes. TruSeq adapter sequences and Illumina sample barcodes were added in two successive PCR steps. The Illumina HiSeq platform was used with custom primers to sequence TCR alpha and beta cDNA libraries. Per the source publication's procedure: MiGEC was used to process raw reads and extract unique molecular identifiers, and MiXCR was used to find CDR3 positions. For each individual, recombination models were inferred using an EM algorithm with the repgenHMM and IGoR tools. The tcR package in R was used for shared clonotype analysis, with sharing normalized by the product of cloneset sizes. Out-of-frame nonproductive sequences were analyzed to study raw recombination free of thymic and clonal selection effects. TCRdb took the public reads, trimmed them with fastp at Q25, ran MiXCR for clone calling and kept in-frame beta chains. A single entry per CDR3 protein holds the most common genes and DNA from its merged rows. The V and J calls were not made by the authors but by TCRdb's processing. In all, the sample holds more than 1.5 million distinct CDR3 sequences, and about 32% of those were seen once. Of the sample, approximately 0.25% is held by the ten largest clones.

The sequenced material came from cord blood. This clonotype was sampled from a newborn girl in good health.

CDR3 loop: CAGSTDRGLEGYTF. Read as DNA, the sequence is TGTGCCGGTTCCACGGACAGGGGGCTTGAGGGCTACACCTTC. The sequence links TRBV6-5 to TRBJ1-2; the central 11 bases match TRBD1. CDR1 is given as MNHEY and CDR2 as SVGAGI, both from the germline V gene. Inclusive of the bounding cysteine and phenylalanine, the CDR3 is 14 residues long. The read is trimmed to its CDR3 DNA, 42 bases read in frame from base 1. Here V drops 11 bases and J drops 8 bases, and the junction holds 13 bases not matched to any gene.